This passage covers 24 T cell receptor beta chains from one sample sequenced in a study of T cells in Graves' hyperthyroidism and ophthalmopathy. Amplification yielded TCR beta CDR3 regions, with RNA transcripts as the source. When the TCR CDR3 underwent first-round RT-PCR, the HTBI primer set was used. TCRdb passed the multiplex PCR reads through MiXCR, listing each CDR3 protein once. This sample has 700,000 to 850,000 distinct CDR3 sequences; around 40% occur once, and the top ten carry around 31%. Input material: blood. The receptors stem from a woman in her 40s with Graves' hyperthyroidism.

At least ten counts were recorded for this clonotype. The chain recombines TRBV19 with TRBJ1-6, with unresolved D. From germline, CDR1 is LNHDA and CDR2 SQIVND (reference sequence). CDR3 length equals 14 residues. V was clipped by 3 bases and J by 6 bases, with 9 bases between them. CDR3: CASSMVQSNSPLHF. CDR3 DNA: TGTGCCAGTAGTATGGTACAGTCTAATTCACCCCTCCACTTT.

The gene calls are TRBV7-9 and TRBJ2-7, with D perhaps matching TRBD1 or TRBD2 (5 bases each). CDR1 is SEHNR and CDR2 is FQNEAQ in the germline V gene (reference sequence). V lost 4 bases to trimming and J lost 3 bases, with 16 bases between them. CDR3 size: 15 residues. CDR3 sequence reads: CASSSSRDGNYEQYF. CDR3 nucleotide sequence: TGTGCCAGCAGCTCGTCCCGGGACGGGAACTACGAGCAGTACTTC.

The chain employs TRBV12-3 or TRBV12-4 and TRBJ2-3; 7 nucleotides line up with TRBD1. V shed 7 bases, J shed 12 bases, and the junction held 7 bases outside the gene matches. This CDR3 comprises 11 residues. The CDR3 DNA follows: TGTGCCAGCAAGATGTGGGACAGTCAGTATTTT. It is translated as CASKMWDSQYF.

Comment on this clonotype: A single base separates this from a much larger clone, so it may be a read error. This rearrangement joins TRBV12-3 or TRBV12-4 to TRBJ1-6; 7 bases map to TRBD1. The CDR3 has 14 amino acids. Trimming at V came to 6 bases and at J to 13 bases, leaving 12 bases not matched to a gene. The CDR3 nucleotides are TGTGCCAGCAGGTCACTCCTTACAGGGGATCCCCTCCACTTT. Amino acid sequence: CASRSLLTGDPLHF.

Details on this clonotype: A much larger clone differs from this one at a single base, so this may be a read error. The V gene is TRBV7-9, the J gene TRBJ1-1; D is perhaps TRBD1 (5 bases). The germline gives CDR1 SEHNR, CDR2 FQNEAQ (reference sequence). CDR3 length: 14 amino acids. Trimming stripped 1 base from V and 6 bases from J, with 12 bases between. CDR3 bases: TGTGCCAGCAGCTTAGGGGGGGGTCCAGCTGAAGCTTTCTTT. Encoded protein: CASSLGGGPAEAFF.

Concerning this clonotype: A read error may explain this, as a much larger clone is one base away. V and J are TRBV11-1 and TRBJ1-2; 8 bases agree with TRBD1. The CDR3 has 12 residues. The germline V gene encodes CDR1 SGHAT and CDR2 FQDESV (reference sequence). The trim removed 8 bases at V and 7 bases at J, leaving 6 bases unmatched. Written as DNA, the CDR3 is TGTGCCAGCGGGTGGACAGGGAGTGGCTACACCTTC. Translating gives CASGWTGSGYTF.

This chain joins TRBV7-9 and TRBJ1-1, with D tentatively TRBD1 (6 bases). Deletions cut 4 bases from V and 1 base from J, with 13 bases between. There are 15 residues in the CDR3. The germline V gene has CDR1 SEHNR and CDR2 FQNEAQ (reference sequence). The CDR3 coding sequence is TGTGCCAGCAGCTCACCACAGGGACAGAACACTGAAGCTTTCTTT. Amino acids: CASSSPQGQNTEAFF.

This clonotype was found once. This chain connects TRBV5-1 to TRBJ1-5, with D tentatively TRBD1 (5 bases). Trimming shortened V by 3 bases and J by 0 bases, and 10 bases separated the two germline ends. Looked up from germline, CDR1 is SGHRS and CDR2 is YFSETQ. The length of the CDR3 is 15 residues. CDR3 residues: CASSSGTNSNQPQHF. The CDR3 DNA follows: TGCGCCAGCAGCTCCGGGACGAATAGCAATCAGCCCCAGCATTTT. Full variable domain (remainder filled in from reference TRBV5-1 and TRBJ1-5): KAGVTQTPRYLIKTRGQQVTLSCSPISGHRSVSWYQQTPGQGLQFLFEYFSETQRNKGNFPGRFSGRQFSNSRSEMNVSTLELGDSALYLCASSSGTNSNQPQHFGDGTRLSIL.

This clonotype was seen a few times. The rearrangement uses TRBV19 and TRBJ1-2; 8 bases are shared with TRBD1. The V gene's germline CDR1 is LNHDA and CDR2 SQIVND (reference sequence). V lost 5 bases, J lost 2 bases, and 10 bases stayed unmatched. The CDR3 has 16 residues. Written as DNA, the CDR3 is TGTGCCAGTAGTTCCGAGGACAGGGCCTTGAACTATGGCTACACCTTC. Protein: CASSSEDRALNYGYTF.

As to this clonotype: Mismatch with germline at one junction end may stem from a read error. This chain connects TRBV10-3 to TRBJ2-5; tentatively, D is TRBD2 (5 bases). This CDR3 is 18 amino acids long. CDR1 and CDR2 (germline): ENHRY, SYGVKD. The CDR3, as DNA: TGTGCCAGCAGTACATTCGAGGAAGACCCGGGAAAACAAGAGACCCAGTACTTC. Protein: CASSTFEEDPGKQETQYF.

The sample holds many counts of this clonotype. The chain has TRBV5-1 and TRBJ1-4, with D uncertain. The CDR3 has 14 residues. Germline CDR1 SGHRS, CDR2 YFSETQ. V was shortened by 2 bases and J by 5 bases, with 10 bases between the two germline ends. CDR3: CASSFGLSNEKLFF. CDR3 nucleotides: TGCGCCAGCAGCTTTGGACTGAGCAATGAAAAACTGTTTTTT.

The V gene is TRBV7-2, the J gene TRBJ2-7; 7 bases agree with TRBD2. The CDR3 sequence is 15 residues long. The V and J ends lost 8 bases and 4 bases, in that order; junction bases with no gene match: 14. Germline CDR1 SGHTA, CDR2 FQGNSA. The CDR3 loop is CASSPTAGASYEQYF. DNA for the CDR3: TGTGCCAGCTCACCAACTGCGGGAGCTTCGTACGAGCAGTACTTC. The whole variable domain, filled in from reference TRBV7-2 and TRBJ2-7, reads GAGVSQSPSNKVTEKGKDVELRCDPISGHTALYWYRQSLGQGLEFLIYFQGNSAPDKSGLPSDRFSAERTGGSVSTLTIQRTQQEDSAVYLCASSPTAGASYEQYFGPGTRLTVT.

V usage is TRBV6-5 and J usage is TRBJ1-5, with unresolved D. Germline lookup yields CDR1 MNHEY and CDR2 SVGAGI. This CDR3 comprises 13 residues. With 5 bases removed from V and 6 bases from J, the gap between germline ends came to 11 bases. This CDR3 is CASSTTSGQPQHF. The CDR3 DNA reads TGTGCCAGCAGTACCACCAGCGGTCAGCCCCAGCATTTT.

The chain combines TRBV18 with TRBJ1-2; D uncertain. The germline CDR1 and CDR2 sequences are KGHSH and LQKENI. Trimming took 6 bases from V and 5 from J, leaving 22 bases between them. CDR3 length: 16 amino acids. In nucleotides, the CDR3 is TGTGCCAGCTCCTCACCCTTTTCACGGATGGATTATGGCTACACCTTC. As protein: CASSSPFSRMDYGYTF.

Only a few counts were recorded for this clonotype. The chain couples TRBV7-6 to TRBJ2-3, with 9 bases aligning to TRBD2. Per germline, CDR1 SGHVS and CDR2 FNYEAQ. V lost 3 bases and J lost 3; bases outside the gene matches: 4. CDR3 length: 15 residues. DNA for the CDR3: TGTGCCAGCAGCTTGGAAGCGGGAGGAACAGATACGCAGTATTTT. Translated: CASSLEAGGTDTQYF.

This clonotype was picked up a small number of times. The rearrangement uses TRBV9 and TRBJ1-6; a weak D match, TRBD1 (5 bases). From germline, CDR1 is SGDLS and CDR2 YYNGEE. V shed 4 bases and J shed 5 bases, with 13 bases lying between them. This CDR3 has 15 amino acids. The CDR3 region has the DNA TGTGCCAGCAGCCCTCGGGGGTTGGATAATTCACCCCTCCACTTT. This sequence encodes CASSPRGLDNSPLHF.

This clonotype was detected many times. The rearrangement uses TRBV7-8 and TRBJ1-3; no clear D gene. Trimming removed 10 bases from V and 2 bases from J, with 15 bases in between. CDR1 and CDR2 from the germline V gene are SGHVS and FQNEAQ. The CDR3 loop spans 14 amino acids. CDR3 region: CATSLRRAGNTIYF. CDR3 DNA: TGTGCCACCTCATTGAGGAGGGCTGGAAACACCATATATTTT.

The rearrangement links TRBV2 to TRBJ2-5, with 9 positions matching TRBD1. The J call is doubtful: the DNA matches TRBJ2-1 better. CDR3 size: 13 residues. Germline V gene data show CDR1 as SNHLY and CDR2 as FYNNEI. The DNA of the CDR3 is TGTGCCAGCAGAGCGACAGGGGGGGGTGAGCAGTTCTTC. It specifies CASRATGGGEQFF.

The rearrangement joins TRBV10-3 to TRBJ1-4; D gene ambiguous. Trimming left V 5 bases short and J 0 bases short, with 7 bases between. The V gene's germline CDR1 is ENHRY and CDR2 SYGVKD. The CDR3 is 14 residues long. The CDR3: CAISYGSTNEKLFF. As DNA, the CDR3 is TGTGCCATCAGTTATGGGTCAACTAATGAAAAACTGTTTTTT.

The chain is built from TRBV10-3 and TRBJ1-2, with a possible D match to TRBD1 (5 bases). The CDR3 spans 12 residues. Germline V gene data show CDR1 as ENHRY and CDR2 as SYGVKD. CDR3 in amino acids: CAPPQGRNGYTF. CDR3 coding DNA: TGTGCTCCCCCGCAGGGCAGGAATGGCTACACCTTC.

The rearrangement uses TRBV12-3 or TRBV12-4 and TRBJ1-5; a weak D match, TRBD1 (5 bases). V was trimmed by 6 bases and J by 6 bases, leaving 15 bases between them. The CDR3 contains 14 residues. The CDR3 DNA follows: TGTGCCAGCAGACTTGCCCAGGGAAGTCAGCCCCAGCATTTT. Protein product: CASRLAQGSQPQHF.

This clonotype came up a few times. CDR3 nucleotides: TGTGCCAGCACCCCCCGGGAGGAAGGCTACGAGCAGTACTTC. Protein: CASTPREEGYEQYF. V is TRBV11-2 and J is TRBJ2-7; 7 bases map to TRBD2. The CDR3 extends over 14 amino acids. The germline CDR1 and CDR2 sequences are SGHAT and FQNNGV. With V trimmed by 7 bases and J by 3 bases, 9 bases remained unmatched.

The sample holds many counts of this clonotype. This rearrangement joins TRBV7-2 to TRBJ1-1; TRBD1 is a possible D gene (5 bases). This CDR3 contains 15 residues. Trimming removed 1 base from V and 1 base from J, with 10 bases in between. Germline V gene data show CDR1 as SGHTA and CDR2 as FQGNSA. The CDR3 is CASSLGGRSNTEAFF. The CDR3 nucleotides read TGTGCCAGCAGCTTAGGGGGCAGGTCGAACACTGAAGCTTTCTTT. The whole variable domain, remainder taken from reference TRBV7-2 and TRBJ1-1, is GAGVSQSPSNKVTEKGKDVELRCDPISGHTALYWYRQSLGQGLEFLIYFQGNSAPDKSGLPSDRFSAERTGGSVSTLTIQRTQQEDSAVYLCASSLGGRSNTEAFFGQGTRLTVV.

The V and J genes are TRBV18 and TRBJ1-1; D unresolved. The germline V gene encodes CDR1 KGHSH and CDR2 LQKENI. This CDR3 has 14 residues. Trimming pared 4 bases from V and 1 base from J, leaving 10 bases between. CDR3 nucleotide sequence: TGTGCCAGCTCACTCTCCAGCTGGAACACTGAAGCTTTCTTT. This gives the protein CASSLSSWNTEAFF.